This T cell receptor beta chain was captured by sequencing in a study of shared clonotypes between healthy human individuals (dated by TCRdb to 2018 to 2021). For the wider study: A few men and two women, aged 18 to 49 years, made up the cohort. Each donor's leukapheresis produced roughly between roughly 0.85 and 9.5 billion PBMCs. For each donor, CD4 naive and CD4 memory were each run on three plates, CD8 naive on two plates, and CD8 memory on one plate. The study deeply sequenced blood TCR repertoires of several healthy adults to estimate repertoire size and the extent of clonotype sharing between individuals. Libraries were prepared and TCR repertoires were sequenced by different laboratories using diverse techniques, in order to increase sequencing depth and limit assay-specific biases. Overall results and qualifications from the work: Even with the large sequencing depth, rarefaction of the sorted-subset datasets indicated that sequencing was incomplete. Sampling was limited to blood, and TCR repertoires in tissue likely differ from TCR repertoires in blood. Higher generation probabilities were observed for clonotypes shared by all four sorted-subset donors than for non-shared clonotypes. The genetic and exposure-history diversity represented was limited by the small number of donors. Naive subsets generally had larger estimated clonotype richness than memory subsets. Pairwise subsampling indicated that sequencing depth was expected to affect the degree of clonotype sharing among donors. Approximately 5% of naive CD4, around 4% of naive CD8, 2.3% of memory CD4, and around 0.42% of memory CD8 clonotypes were shared across a few donors.

TCR CDR3 regions were amplified from genomic DNA by multiplex PCR using the deep immunoSEQ assay. Extracted genomic DNA from each cell subset was distributed evenly across all wells of several immunoSEQ 96-well plates, and each plate was treated as a replicate. For sorted subsets, each replicate PCR was loaded with around 220 ng genomic DNA, equivalent to 25,000 to 30,000 T cell genomes. Purified libraries were measured with a Qubit 3.0 fluorometer, size-checked on a Bioanalyzer 2100, and measured again with the KAPA Library Quantification kit. Each immunoSEQ 96-well plate was sequenced on its own single-read 150-cycle Illumina NextSeq 550 flow cell. The study's own analysis went as follows. Because only junctional sequences without quality scores were contained in the immunoSEQ output, filtering matching that applied to full-length reads could not be performed. To assign V/J genes and CDR3, sequences were annotated using PyIR, a Python wrapper for IgBLAST v1.9, with IMGT germline references. Reads with weak V/J assignments (E-value above 1e-6), missing CDR3, stop codons, out-of-frame junctions, or ambiguous translated residues were removed. A V3J clonotype was defined by an identical inferred V gene, J gene, and CDR3 amino acid sequence. The percentage overlap between two repertoires was calculated by dividing the number of shared unique clonotypes by the size of the smaller repertoire. Three approaches were used to assess repertoire richness: RTK rarefaction, the Chao1 estimator, and Recon v2.1 estimates of unobserved clonotypes. Generation probabilities for all TCRbeta clonotypes obtained by the gDNA method from a handful of donors were computed using OLGA. This is the immuneACCESS table as TCRdb keeps it, with only in-frame sequences that have V and J called. A part of the clones is gone; compared with another copy, unresolved V genes explain less than half, and the rest is unexplained. V and J calls plus clone size are reproduced from that table; the DNA served to infer D and trimming. Recorded for this sample are over 1.5 million clones; 95% to 99% of them occurred a single time. Around 0.47% of the sample rests with the top ten.

Relative to germline, V is missing 3 bases and J is missing 2 bases, with 4 bases of the junction outside any gene match. CDR1 and CDR2 (SGHNT, YYREEE) derive from the germline V gene (reference sequence). The CDR3 covers 15 residues, taking in both the cysteine and the phenylalanine. Left in the record is the CDR3 DNA by itself, 45 bases read in frame from the first base. This clone came up once. No cognate antigen has been identified for it. Qualities for individual bases were not recorded, and no much larger clone is one base off. Other DNA variants within this sample encode the same CDR3. The donors were healthy, HIV-negative adults who had no recently reported acute infections or vaccinations. Every donor was a Caucasian adult living in Nashville, Tennessee, USA. Magnetic negative selection was used to enrich CD4+ T cells, after which naive cells were positively selected on CD45RA and the negative fraction became the memory subset. Blood was collected by leukapheresis, and PBMCs were isolated by Ficoll-Histopaque density gradient centrifugation and then cryopreserved in liquid nitrogen vapor phase. Purity and quantity of every magnetically sorted T cell population were checked by analytical flow cytometry. Each sorted fraction had its genomic DNA isolated and then quantified by UV absorbance on a Nanodrop 2000c.

This TCR derives from a man between 25 and 39 years old in good health. The sequencing sample was made of naive CD4+ T cells sorted from blood. This specimen's cell subset or site label, per the study, means: CD45RA+ positively selected. The V and J segments used are TRBV5-4 and TRBJ1-2; 10 central nucleotides agree with TRBD1. The nucleotide sequence reads as follows: TGTGCCAGCAGCTCACCGGGACAGGGGAACTATGGCTACACCTTC. This codes for CASSSPGQGNYGYTF.